This section outlines one T cell receptor (beta chain) sequence together with its context. This sample stems from a study of blood T cell repertoires in COVID-19. Study as a whole: Italy, Spain and the United States were the sources of the convalescent and acute COVID-19 samples. The cDNA or gDNA used as material had been derived from T cells, B-cell-depleted T cells, or PBMCs.

In the original processing: For nucleated cells, counts were estimated from reference gene primer amplification. The method was immunoSEQ multiplex PCR; TCRdb's version includes in-frame clones alone and lacks a portion of them. Clone size and the V and J calls come from that table; the DNA yielded D and trimming. The profile shows about 120,000 clones, approximately 80% of them singletons. This receptor was taken from a man aged 55 to 70 with acute or convalescent COVID-19. The sample was peripheral blood.

The CDR3 is CASSFLQGSTEAFF. CDR3 bases: TGCGCCAGCAGTTTTTTACAGGGTTCCACTGAAGCTTTCTTT. The V call is TRBV5-1, the J call TRBJ1-1, with D possibly matching TRBD1 (6 bases). The length of the CDR3 is 14 residues. Germline V lookup: CDR1 SGHRS, CDR2 YFSETQ. V lost 5 bases to trimming and J lost 4 bases, with 15 bases between them.